Sequencing of this T cell receptor (beta chain) was carried out in a study of T cell responses to AZD1222 COVID-19 vaccine. Study details: Investigators merged groups given second doses at roughly 4 or roughly 12 weeks.

Sequencing used immunoSEQ multiplex PCR; TCRdb keeps in-frame clones, though not all of them. The sample holds more than 85,000 clones, about 86% seen once. Concerning this clone: Its antigen is still unknown.

Study findings and constraints: Close to half of all spike-specific TCRs reportedly target regions of the variants that are unmutated.

Germline CDR1 LNHDA, CDR2 SQIVND (reference sequence). With V trimmed by 5 bases and J by 4 bases, 6 bases remained unmatched. The CDR3 covers 14 residues. The J gene is TRBJ1-1, the V gene TRBV19, with 8 bases aligning to TRBD1. This TCR was sampled from an adult in good health. Sequenced material: peripheral blood, taken on day 0 of AZD1222 vaccination. The CDR3: CASSAGGPGTEAFF. CDR3 nucleotides: TGTGCCAGTAGTGCAGGGGGCCCGGGCACTGAAGCTTTCTTT.